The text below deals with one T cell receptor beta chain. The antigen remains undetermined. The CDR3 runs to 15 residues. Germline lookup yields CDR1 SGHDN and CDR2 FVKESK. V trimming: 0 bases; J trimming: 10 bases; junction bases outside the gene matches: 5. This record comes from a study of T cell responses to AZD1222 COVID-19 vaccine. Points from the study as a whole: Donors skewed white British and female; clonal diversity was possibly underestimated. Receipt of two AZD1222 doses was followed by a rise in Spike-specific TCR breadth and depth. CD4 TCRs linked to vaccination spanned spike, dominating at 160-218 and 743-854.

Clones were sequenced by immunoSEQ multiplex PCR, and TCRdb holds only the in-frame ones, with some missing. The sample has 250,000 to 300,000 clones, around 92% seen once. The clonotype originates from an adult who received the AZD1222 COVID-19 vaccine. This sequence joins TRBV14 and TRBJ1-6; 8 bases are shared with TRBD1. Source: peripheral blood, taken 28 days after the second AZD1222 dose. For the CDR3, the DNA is TGTGCCAGCAGCCAAGACAGGGGGCAGGAGTCACCCCTCCACTTT. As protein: CASSQDRGQESPLHF.